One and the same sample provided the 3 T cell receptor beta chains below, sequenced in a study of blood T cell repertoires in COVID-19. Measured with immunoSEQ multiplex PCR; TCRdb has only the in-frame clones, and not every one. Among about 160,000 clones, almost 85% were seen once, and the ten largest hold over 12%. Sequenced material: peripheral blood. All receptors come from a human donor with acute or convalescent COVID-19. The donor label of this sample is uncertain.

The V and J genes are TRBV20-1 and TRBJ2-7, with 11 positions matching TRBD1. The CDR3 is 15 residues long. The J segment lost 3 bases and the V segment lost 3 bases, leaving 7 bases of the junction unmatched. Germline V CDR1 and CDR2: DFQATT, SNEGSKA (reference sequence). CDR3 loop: CSASGGTGGSYEQYF. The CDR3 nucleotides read TGCAGTGCTAGTGGAGGGACAGGGGGAAGCTACGAGCAGTACTTC.

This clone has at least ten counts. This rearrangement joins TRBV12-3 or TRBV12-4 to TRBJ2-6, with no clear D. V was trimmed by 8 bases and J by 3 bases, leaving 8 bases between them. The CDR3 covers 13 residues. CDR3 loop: CASLPSGANVLTF. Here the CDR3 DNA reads TGTGCCAGCCTACCGAGTGGGGCCAACGTCCTGACTTTC.

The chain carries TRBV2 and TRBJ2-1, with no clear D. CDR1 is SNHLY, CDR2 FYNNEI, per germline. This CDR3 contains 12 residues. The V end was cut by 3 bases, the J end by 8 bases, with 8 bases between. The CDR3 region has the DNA TGTGCCAGCAGTGAGACTTGGGATGAGCAGTTCTTC. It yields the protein CASSETWDEQFF.